These 3 T cell receptor beta chains share one sample of origin, sequenced in a study of CXCR3-negative and CXCR3-positive naive CD8 T cells. Whole-study findings and limits: Against CXCR3-negative naive cells, CXCR3-positive naive cells showed more hydrophobic TRB CDR3s.

The authors prepared UMI-labeled TRB cDNA libraries by 5' RACE. Reanalyzing the 5' RACE reads, TCRdb keeps one entry per CDR3 protein, without DNA. Its clone listing holds some 130,000 distinct CDR3 sequences. These TCRs are of unknown antigen specificity. The material sequenced was naive CXCR3+ CD8+ T cells from blood. The sample's subset: CD45RO-CCR7+CD27+CD95- naive CD8+ T cells expressing CXCR3 (TNR3+). The receptors shown here come from a human donor in good health. Some clones in this sample may be carry-over from other donors' samples.

This rearrangement joins TRBV29-1 to TRBJ2-3; the D gene TCRdb calls, TRBD1, cannot be checked with no DNA. The CDR3 extends over 15 amino acids. CDR1 and CDR2 from the germline V gene are SQVTM and ANQGSEA. The CDR3 spells CSVSTDRSSTDTQYF.

J is TRBJ2-5 and V is TRBV29-1; TCRdb gives TRBD2 as the D gene, but with no DNA this cannot be confirmed. Per germline, CDR1 SQVTM and CDR2 ANQGSEA. The CDR3 has 14 residues. CDR3 in amino acids: CSVRTSGVEETQYF.

V gene TRBV10-3 combines with J gene TRBJ1-2. Germline V gene lookup returns CDR1 ENHRY and CDR2 SYGVKD. The CDR3 has 13 amino acids. This chain's CDR3 is CAISESAGSGYTF.